This passage covers 26 T cell receptor beta chains from one sample sequenced in a study of cytomegalovirus exposure and HLA in healthy donors. PCR employed 60 Vbeta and 13 Jbeta primers. Assay used: immunoSEQ multiplex PCR; TCRdb lists only in-frame clones, some missing. Of some 110,000 clones listed, roughly 15% were seen once; the top ten hold 0.8% to 0.95%. The sequenced sample was PBMCs. The receptors derive from a female donor in good health and CMV-seronegative.

Only a few counts were recorded for this clone. The chain links TRBV29-1 to TRBJ1-1; tentatively, D is TRBD1 (6 bases). V lost 5 bases, J lost 3 bases, and 16 bases lay in between. The CDR3 consists of 14 residues. Germline V gene lookup returns CDR1 SQVTM and CDR2 ANQGSEA. In nucleotides, the CDR3 is TGCAGCGTTTCCGTCGCAGGGGTCGACACTGAAGCTTTCTTT. This sequence encodes CSVSVAGVDTEAFF.

Concerning this clone: The junction does not match germline at one end; this may be a read error. The J gene is TRBJ1-2, the V gene TRBV6-1; 8 bases agree with TRBD1. Germline assignment: CDR1 MNHNS and CDR2 SASEGT. The CDR3 spans 17 residues. CDR3 sequence reads: CVSSGVGTGLLNYGYTF. The CDR3 bases are TGTGTCAGCAGTGGGGTAGGGACAGGACTACTCAACTATGGCTACACCTTC.

As regards this clone: Other DNA sequences from this sample encode an identical CDR3 as well. The chain links TRBV6-1 to TRBJ2-2; a possible D gene is TRBD1 (5 bases). Per germline, CDR1 MNHNS and CDR2 SASEGT. Deletions cut 1 base from V and 3 bases from J, with 6 bases between. This CDR3 region has 14 residues. Here the CDR3 DNA reads TGTGCCAGCAGTGAAGGGGGCGACACCGGGGAGCTGTTTTTT. Protein: CASSEGGDTGELFF.

The chain combines TRBV2 with TRBJ2-1, with 8 bases aligning to TRBD2. The CDR3 has 14 amino acids. Germline CDR1 reads SNHLY; CDR2 reads FYNNEI. The junction had 6 bases not matched to a gene; V was cut back by 5 bases and J by 6 bases. CDR3 sequence reads: CASSTGTRANEQFF. The CDR3 DNA follows: TGTGCCAGCAGTACCGGGACTAGGGCCAATGAGCAGTTCTTC.

CDR3 sequence: CASSDMGRDTEAFF. CDR3 nucleotides: TGTGCCAGCAGTGACATGGGGAGGGACACTGAAGCTTTCTTT. The rearrangement links TRBV25-1 to TRBJ1-1; D remains ambiguous. V was shortened by 3 bases and J by 3 bases, with 11 bases between the two germline ends. From germline, CDR1 is MGHDK and CDR2 SYGVNS. This CDR3 contains 14 residues.

This rearrangement joins TRBV5-1 to TRBJ1-6; possible D gene TRBD1, 5 bases. CDR1 and CDR2 (germline): SGHRS, YFSETQ. This CDR3 comprises 15 residues. V lost 1 base, J lost 10 bases, and 15 bases lay in between. In nucleotides, the CDR3 is TGCGCCAGCAGCTTGTCCGGCGGGGGACGATCACCCCTCCACTTT. This translates into CASSLSGGGRSPLHF.

The chain links TRBV7-2 to TRBJ1-5; D not certain. The ends were cut back, 4 bases at V and 3 bases at J, with 13 bases in the middle. CDR1 and CDR2 (germline): SGHTA, FQGNSA. This CDR3 has 15 residues. Here the CDR3 DNA reads TGTGCCAGCAGCTGGGTGACTCACCCCAATCAGCCCCAGCATTTT. Protein product: CASSWVTHPNQPQHF.

This clone was seen only a few times. The gene calls are TRBV4-3 and TRBJ2-2; 9 bases agree with TRBD2. This CDR3 comprises 16 residues. The trim removed 0 bases at V and 5 bases at J, leaving 4 bases unmatched. The germline gives CDR1 LGHNA, CDR2 YSLEER. CDR3 region: CASSQDPSGETGELFF. The CDR3 DNA reads as TGCGCCAGCAGCCAAGATCCTAGCGGGGAAACCGGGGAGCTGTTTTTT.

CDR3 protein: CASSQVNTEAFF. The CDR3 nucleotides read TGCGCCAGCAGTCAGGTGAACACTGAAGCTTTCTTT. The chain uses TRBV5-1 and TRBJ1-1, with D unclear. Germline CDR1 is SGHRS and CDR2 is YFSETQ. Trimming took 5 bases from V and 0 from J, leaving 5 bases between them. The length of the CDR3 is 12 residues.

In this sample, this clone turned up a few times. Here the CDR3 DNA reads TGCGCCAGCAGCCAAGACTATTCCGGGTCCACAGATACGCAGTATTTT. Protein sequence: CASSQDYSGSTDTQYF. The gene calls are TRBV4-3 and TRBJ2-3; D ambiguous. The germline V gene has CDR1 LGHNA and CDR2 YSLEER. V was clipped by 0 bases and J by 2 bases, with 12 bases between them. The CDR3 runs to 16 residues.

The rearrangement joins TRBV6-5 to TRBJ1-4; D possibly corresponds to TRBD1 (5 bases). Trimming cost V 2 bases and J 6 bases, with 13 bases left between them. CDR3 size: 15 residues. Germline CDR1 reads MNHEY; CDR2 reads SVGAGI. DNA of the CDR3: TGTGCCAGCAGTTACGGCGGCAGGGTGGATGAAAAACTGTTTTTT. It yields the protein CASSYGGRVDEKLFF.

This clone has more than one count but fewer than ten. The J gene is TRBJ2-3, the V gene TRBV5-1, with 8 bases matching TRBD2. The germline V gene has CDR1 SGHRS and CDR2 YFSETQ. The trim removed 7 bases at V and 6 bases at J, leaving 16 bases unmatched. There are 16 residues in the CDR3. CDR3: CASSRGRAGVDDTQYF. Written as DNA, the CDR3 is TGCGCCAGCTCCCGTGGTCGAGCGGGAGTAGATGATACGCAGTATTTT.

The V and J genes are TRBV14 and TRBJ1-2; the match to TRBD1 covers 10 bases. Trimming at V came to 4 bases and at J to 2 bases, leaving 13 bases not matched to a gene. The CDR3 has 18 amino acids. Germline lookup yields CDR1 SGHDN and CDR2 FVKESK. CDR3 DNA sequence: TGTGCCAGCAGCCGCGTCTTAGGCGGGACAGGGGACAACTATGGCTACACCTTC. Translated, it gives CASSRVLGGTGDNYGYTF.

The table lists this clone with a few counts. The rearrangement links TRBV6-5 to TRBJ2-1; possibly TRBD2 for D (5 bases). The germline V and J ends were trimmed by 1 base and 4 bases, with 11 bases remaining between them. The CDR3 contains 15 residues. Germline V gene sequence: CDR1 MNHEY, CDR2 SVGAGI. The CDR3 region is CASSYLGLGYNEQFF. CDR3 nucleotides: TGTGCCAGCAGTTACTTAGGACTGGGATACAATGAGCAGTTCTTC.

The chain links TRBV6-5 to TRBJ1-1, with a possible D match to TRBD1 (5 bases). The CDR3 covers 15 residues. Germline lookup yields CDR1 MNHEY and CDR2 SVGAGI. The ends were cut back, 2 bases at V and 1 base at J, with 11 bases in the middle. The CDR3 sequence: CASSYGGTANTEAFF. CDR3 nucleotide sequence: TGTGCCAGCAGTTACGGGGGGACGGCGAACACTGAAGCTTTCTTT.

This clone was counted a single time. The chain employs TRBV10-3 and TRBJ2-7; 8 bases are shared with TRBD2. CDR3 length: 14 amino acids. CDR1 is ENHRY, CDR2 SYGVKD, per germline. V lost 4 bases, J lost 5 bases, and 7 bases stayed unmatched. The CDR3 DNA is TGTGCCATCAGTGGCCGGGGGGGGGTGAACGAGCAGTACTTC. Translation: CAISGRGGVNEQYF.

This chain links TRBV7-2 with TRBJ1-4, with D perhaps matching TRBD1 (5 bases). Looked up from germline, CDR1 is SGHTA and CDR2 is FQGNSA. The CDR3 is made up of 14 amino acids. V was shortened by 3 bases and J by 8 bases, with 13 bases between the two germline ends. The CDR3 coding sequence is TGTGCCAGCAGCTTTAGCAAGGGGCGCGAAAAACTGTTTTTT. This encodes CASSFSKGREKLFF. The whole variable domain, remainder taken from reference TRBV7-2 and TRBJ1-4, is GAGVSQSPSNKVTEKGKDVELRCDPISGHTALYWYRQSLGQGLEFLIYFQGNSAPDKSGLPSDRFSAERTGGSVSTLTIQRTQQEDSAVYLCASSFSKGREKLFFGSGTQLSVL.

The chain employs TRBV5-1 and TRBJ1-1; D unclear. Germline V lookup: CDR1 SGHRS, CDR2 YFSETQ. The CDR3 totals 12 residues. Trimming left V 4 bases short and J 2 bases short, with 6 bases between. CDR3 sequence (DNA): TGCGCCAGCAGCCCAGGAAACACTGAAGCTTTCTTT. Translation gives CASSPGNTEAFF.

This chain connects TRBV20-1 to TRBJ2-4; perhaps TRBD1 as D (5 bases). V lost 5 bases and J 5 bases, leaving 7 bases between the germline ends. CDR3 length: 11 residues. Germline V CDR1 and CDR2: DFQATT, SNEGSKA (reference sequence). DNA of the CDR3: TGCAGTGCTCTAGGGGAAAACATTCAGTACTTC. It yields the protein CSALGENIQYF.

The J gene is TRBJ2-1, the V gene TRBV4-1; no clear D gene. Germline V CDR1 and CDR2: MGHRA, YSYEKL. This CDR3 spans 18 amino acids. The V and J ends lost 1 base and 0 bases respectively, with 16 bases between them. CDR3 nucleotide sequence: TGCGCCAGCAGCCAAGGGCCGGCCAGGCCATTCTCCTACAATGAGCAGTTCTTC. Its translation: CASSQGPARPFSYNEQFF.

The V and J genes are TRBV28 and TRBJ1-3; 8 nucleotides agree with TRBD1. CDR3 length equals 16 residues. CDR1 and CDR2 from the germline V gene are MDHEN and SYDVKM. V shed 7 bases and J 0 bases; nucleotides not matched to a gene: 8. The CDR3 reads CASTTDRAISGNTIYF. The CDR3 DNA reads TGTGCCAGCACCACGGACAGGGCTATCTCTGGAAACACCATATATTTT.

This clone has only a few counts. The chain uses TRBV7-8 and TRBJ1-1; D is undetermined. With 7 bases removed from V and 1 base from J, the gap between germline ends came to 22 bases. Germline lookup yields CDR1 SGHVS and CDR2 FQNEAQ. CDR3 size: 17 residues. CDR3 sequence: CASTPPRRIAANTEAFF. The DNA for the CDR3 is TGTGCCAGCACCCCTCCCAGACGGATAGCAGCGAACACTGAAGCTTTCTTT.

This clone was counted a few times. This chain connects TRBV7-9 to TRBJ2-3; 9 bases agree with TRBD2. V shed 0 bases, J shed 2 bases, and the junction held 6 bases outside the gene matches. The CDR3 covers 17 residues. In germline, CDR1 is SEHNR, CDR2 FQNEAQ (reference sequence). CDR3 loop: CASSLARGLAHTDTQYF. CDR3 nucleotides: TGTGCCAGCAGCTTAGCGAGGGGACTAGCCCACACAGATACGCAGTATTTT.

This clone has just a few counts. The CDR3 nucleotides read TGTGCCAGCAGCGTAGGTGAACTAGCGGGCCTCAATGAGCAGTTCTTC. This sequence encodes CASSVGELAGLNEQFF. The chain recombines TRBV9 with TRBJ2-1, with 9 bases identical to TRBD2. This CDR3 spans 16 amino acids. Germline lookup yields CDR1 SGDLS and CDR2 YYNGEE. After removal of 0 bases from V and 6 bases from J, the junction contained 7 bases not matched to a gene.

This clone was detected a few times. The genes are TRBV6-5 and TRBJ1-1, with TRBD1 matching over 9 bases. Germline CDR1 is MNHEY and CDR2 is SVGAGI. There are 14 residues in the CDR3. Losses at the gene ends were 2 bases for V and 5 bases for J; bases not matched to a gene: 3. The CDR3 DNA is TGTGCCAGCAGTTACGGGACAGGGAGGACTGAAGCTTTCTTT. It codes for CASSYGTGRTEAFF.

The chain couples TRBV27 to TRBJ2-5, with a tentative D call TRBD1 (5 bases). The germline V and J ends were trimmed by 2 bases and 3 bases, with 10 bases remaining between them. This CDR3 is built from 14 residues. CDR1 and CDR2 (germline): MNHEY, SMNVEV (reference sequence). The CDR3 spells CASSLGARKETQYF. Written as DNA, the CDR3 is TGTGCCAGCAGTTTAGGGGCTAGAAAAGAGACCCAGTACTTC.